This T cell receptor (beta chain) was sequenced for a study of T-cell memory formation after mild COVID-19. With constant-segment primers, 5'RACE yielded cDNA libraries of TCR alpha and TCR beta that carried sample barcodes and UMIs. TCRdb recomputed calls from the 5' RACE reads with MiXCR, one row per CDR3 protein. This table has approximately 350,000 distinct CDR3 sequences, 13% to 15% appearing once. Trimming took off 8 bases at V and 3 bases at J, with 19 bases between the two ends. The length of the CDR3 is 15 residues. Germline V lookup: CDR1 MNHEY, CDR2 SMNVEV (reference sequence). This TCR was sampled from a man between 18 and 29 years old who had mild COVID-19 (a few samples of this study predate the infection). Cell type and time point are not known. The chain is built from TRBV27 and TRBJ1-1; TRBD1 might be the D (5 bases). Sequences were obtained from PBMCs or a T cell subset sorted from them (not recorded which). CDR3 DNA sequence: TGTGCCAGCGGCCCCTACTCCAGGGTGGACACTGAAGCTTTCTTT. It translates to CASGPYSRVDTEAFF.